The 23 T cell receptor beta chains given below trace back to one sample, sequenced in a study of blood T cells in healthy people across ages. Primed by a sample-barcoded 5' primer and a J-beta primer mix, a second PCR proceeded for 7 to 11 cycles. Each CDR3 protein gets one entry after TCRdb re-called the 5' RACE reads with MiXCR. The profile shows under 750,000 distinct CDR3 sequences, 45% to 55% of them singletons. The sequenced sample was blood. These receptors all come from a man older than 75 in good health.

The chain couples TRBV7-2 to TRBJ2-5; D might be TRBD2 (5 bases). The V gene lost 4 bases and the J gene lost 2 bases, with 14 bases spanning the gap. CDR1 is SGHTA, CDR2 FQGNSA, per germline. This CDR3 region has 15 residues. The CDR3 region has the DNA TGTACCAGCAGCTGGGCCGCGGGCACTCAAGAGACCCAGTACTTC. Amino acids: CTSSWAAGTQETQYF.

The rearrangement links TRBV12-3 or TRBV12-4 to TRBJ2-2, with TRBD1 matching 11 bases. The V segment lost 5 bases and the J segment 7 bases; nucleotides outside the gene matches: 6. The CDR3 has 15 residues. Here the CDR3 reads CASSLGQGAGGELFF. CDR3 nucleotide sequence: TGTGCCAGCAGTCTCGGACAGGGGGCTGGCGGGGAGCTGTTTTTT.

At least ten counts were recorded for this clonotype. V usage is TRBV7-2 and J usage is TRBJ2-7, with D possibly being TRBD1 (5 bases). Germline V lookup: CDR1 SGHTA, CDR2 FQGNSA. The CDR3 has 15 amino acids. V was shortened by 5 bases and J by 3 bases, with 17 bases between the two germline ends. The CDR3 DNA reads TGTGCCAGCAGCCGTGGATCCGGACAACTCTACGAGCAGTACTTC. Protein product: CASSRGSGQLYEQYF. Looking up the rest from reference TRBV7-2 and TRBJ2-7 gives the full variable domain: GAGVSQSPSNKVTEKGKDVELRCDPISGHTALYWYRQSLGQGLEFLIYFQGNSAPDKSGLPSDRFSAERTGGSVSTLTIQRTQQEDSAVYLCASSRGSGQLYEQYFGPGTRLTVT.

This clonotype was counted a few times. The rearrangement links TRBV7-9 to TRBJ1-2; a possible D gene is TRBD1 (6 bases). Looked up from germline, CDR1 is SEHNR and CDR2 is FQNEAQ (reference sequence). The CDR3 loop spans 16 amino acids. V lost 5 bases and J 4 bases, leaving 20 bases between the germline ends. CDR3 sequence: CASSPGQPSLTYGYTF. CDR3 coding DNA: TGTGCCAGCAGCCCTGGACAGCCAAGTCTGACCTATGGCTACACCTTC.

This clonotype has more than one count but fewer than ten. The V gene is TRBV7-2, the J gene TRBJ2-5; D remains unclear. Germline CDR1 is SGHTA and CDR2 is FQGNSA. Trimming removed 6 bases at V and 5 bases at J, with 10 bases between. This CDR3 is built from 12 residues. The CDR3 spells CASSFRWETQYF. For the CDR3, the DNA is TGTGCCAGCAGTTTTAGATGGGAGACCCAGTACTTC.

The chain employs TRBV5-1 and TRBJ2-1, with 7 bases fitting TRBD2. There are 13 residues in the CDR3. Per the germline V gene, CDR1 is SGHRS and CDR2 is YFSETQ. V gave up 7 bases and J gave up 5 bases; unmatched junction bases: 6. The CDR3 bases are TGCGCCAGCCGGGAGGATCTCAACAATGAGCAGTTCTTC. The encoded protein is CASREDLNNEQFF.

The chain employs TRBV5-1 and TRBJ2-3; D possibly matches TRBD1 or TRBD2 (5 bases each). Germline loops: CDR1 SGHRS, CDR2 YFSETQ. With 4 bases removed from V and 0 bases from J, the gap between germline ends came to 9 bases. This CDR3 is built from 14 residues. CDR3 amino acids: CASSPWDSTDTQYF. CDR3 sequence (DNA): TGCGCCAGCAGCCCCTGGGACAGCACAGATACGCAGTATTTT.

For the CDR3, the DNA is TGTGCCAGCAGGAACGCCGGGACTAATGAAAAACTGTTTTTT. It yields the protein CASRNAGTNEKLFF. J is TRBJ1-4 and V is TRBV28; no reliable D call. Trimming removed 6 bases at V and 2 bases at J, with 10 bases between. This CDR3 spans 14 amino acids. Germline values: CDR1 MDHEN, CDR2 SYDVKM.

In this sample, this clonotype turned up a few times. This chain links TRBV5-5 with TRBJ1-1; no clear D gene. Germline CDR1 SGHKS, CDR2 YYEKEE (reference sequence). The CDR3 spans 15 residues. V gave up 4 bases and J gave up 0 bases, with 13 bases separating them. Here the CDR3 reads CASSPRAAMNTEAFF. The CDR3 DNA reads TGTGCCAGCAGCCCTCGGGCAGCCATGAACACTGAAGCTTTCTTT.

This clonotype was picked up a small number of times. J is TRBJ2-3 and V is TRBV28; TRBD2 matches at 9 bases. This CDR3 has 16 residues. The V and J ends lost 8 bases and 0 bases, in that order; junction bases with no gene match: 9. The germline V gene has CDR1 MDHEN and CDR2 SYDVKM. CDR3 nucleotide sequence: TGTGCCAGCCGCTCTGAGCGGGAGGTCAGCACAGATACGCAGTATTTT. Its protein is CASRSEREVSTDTQYF.

The chain combines TRBV4-3 with TRBJ2-7, with D unresolved. Germline V gene sequence: CDR1 LGHNA, CDR2 YSLEER. The V and J ends lost 0 bases and 4 bases respectively, with 13 bases between them. CDR3 length: 15 residues. For the CDR3, the DNA is TGCGCCAGCAGCCAAGAGTCTGCGAGAGTTTACGAGCAGTACTTC. This gives the protein CASSQESARVYEQYF.

The CDR3 DNA reads TGCGCCAGCAGCTTGGGGACAGAAAAGGGTGAAAAACTGTTTTTT. The encoded protein is CASSLGTEKGEKLFF. This chain uses TRBV5-1 with TRBJ1-4; D may be TRBD1 (6 bases). This CDR3 comprises 15 residues. The germline V and J ends were trimmed by 0 bases and 7 bases, with 13 bases remaining between them. Germline V CDR1 and CDR2: SGHRS, YFSETQ. Supplemented by reference TRBV5-1 and TRBJ1-4, the full variable domain reads KAGVTQTPRYLIKTRGQQVTLSCSPISGHRSVSWYQQTPGQGLQFLFEYFSETQRNKGNFPGRFSGRQFSNSRSEMNVSTLELGDSALYLCASSLGTEKGEKLFFGSGTQLSVL.

This chain joins TRBV20-1 and TRBJ2-1; TRBD2 matches at 9 bases. Germline V gene lookup returns CDR1 DFQATT and CDR2 SNEGSKA (reference sequence). The ends lost 3 bases at V and 0 bases at J; junction bases unmatched: 9. The CDR3 spans 17 residues. CDR3 sequence reads: CSASDAGGDSSYNEQFF. The DNA of the CDR3 is TGCAGTGCTAGTGATGCGGGGGGGGACAGCTCCTACAATGAGCAGTTCTTC.

This clonotype was seen a handful of times. This chain uses TRBV11-2 with TRBJ2-1, with 11 bases matching TRBD2. This CDR3 spans 15 amino acids. Germline trimming cut 5 bases from V and 9 bases from J; bases unmatched to any gene: 9. CDR1 and CDR2 (germline): SGHAT, FQNNGV. DNA of the CDR3: TGTGCCAGCAGCCCCGGACTAGCGGGCGGGGGTGAGCAGTTCTTC. Amino acid sequence: CASSPGLAGGGEQFF.

This clonotype has just a few counts. The V and J genes are TRBV7-2 and TRBJ2-1; TRBD2 aligns across 7 bases. The V gene's germline CDR1 is SGHTA and CDR2 FQGNSA. The CDR3 is made up of 15 amino acids. With V trimmed by 3 bases and J by 7 bases, 9 bases remained unmatched. CDR3 nucleotide sequence: TGTGCCAGCAGCTTCTCTGACGGGAGGCTGAATGAGCAGTTCTTC. Amino acid sequence: CASSFSDGRLNEQFF. Filled out from reference TRBV7-2 and TRBJ2-1, the complete variable domain reads GAGVSQSPSNKVTEKGKDVELRCDPISGHTALYWYRQSLGQGLEFLIYFQGNSAPDKSGLPSDRFSAERTGGSVSTLTIQRTQQEDSAVYLCASSFSDGRLNEQFFGPGTRLTVL.

In regard to this clonotype: This may come from a read error, since a much larger clone is one base off. This rearrangement joins TRBV6-5 to TRBJ2-1; D gene ambiguous. The CDR3 has 11 amino acids. Germline V gene data show CDR1 as MNHEY and CDR2 as SVGAGI. V was shortened by 8 bases and J by 7 bases, with 9 bases between the two germline ends. CDR3 loop: CASGDSNEQFF. The CDR3 nucleotides read TGTGCCAGCGGGGATAGTAATGAGCAGTTCTTC.

This clonotype was seen at least ten times. A clone one base away is much larger, so this may be a read error. This rearrangement joins TRBV9 to TRBJ2-1; 7 bases align to TRBD1. The closer fit of TRBJ2-7 to the DNA end suggests the J call may be wrong. This CDR3 is 15 amino acids long. CDR1 is SGDLS, CDR2 YYNGEE, per germline. CDR3 in amino acids: CASSQGQSSYNEQYF. The CDR3 bases are TGTGCCAGCAGCCAGGGACAGAGCTCCTACAATGAGCAGTACTTC.

CDR3 region: CASSMGGLNTDTQYF. DNA for the CDR3: TGTGCCAGCAGTATGGGAGGGCTCAACACAGATACGCAGTATTTT. V and J are TRBV11-3 and TRBJ2-3, with TRBD2 identical over 7 bases. Germline values: CDR1 SGHNT, CDR2 YENEEA. The CDR3 is made up of 15 amino acids. J was trimmed by 2 bases and V by 6 bases; bases with no gene match: 8.

V is TRBV4-3 and J is TRBJ2-3; the D gene could be TRBD1 or TRBD2 (5 bases each). V lost 7 bases and J 6 bases, leaving 17 bases between the germline ends. The CDR3 is made up of 14 amino acids. Per the germline V gene, CDR1 is LGHNA and CDR2 is YSLEER. The CDR3 DNA reads TGCGCCAGCAAGCCGGGACCCCTTCTTGATACGCAGTATTTT. Amino acids: CASKPGPLLDTQYF.

This clonotype was counted many times. The chain uses TRBV6-6 and TRBJ2-5, with D perhaps TRBD1 (6 bases). Germline CDR1 MNHNY, CDR2 SVGAGI (reference sequence). The CDR3 runs 13 residues. V dropped 5 bases and J dropped 4 bases, with 11 bases sitting between them. The CDR3 is CASSTAGVETQYF. CDR3 bases: TGTGCCAGCAGTACCGCAGGGGTAGAGACCCAGTACTTC.

This chain connects TRBV2 to TRBJ2-3, with D uncertain. CDR1 is SNHLY, CDR2 FYNNEI, per germline. The CDR3 consists of 16 residues. Trimming stripped 3 bases from V and 14 bases from J, with 27 bases between. The DNA of the CDR3 is TGTGCCAGCAGTGAGGTGCTCGGCAGAGGCCGGAGATACGCGTATTTT. This translates into CASSEVLGRGRRYAYF. The full variable domain, rest sourced from reference TRBV2 and TRBJ2-3, is EPEVTQTPSHQVTQMGQEVILRCVPISNHLYFYWYRQILGQKVEFLVSFYNNEISEKSEIFDDQFSVERPDGSNFTLKIRSTKLEDSAMYFCASSEVLGRGRRYAYFGPGTRLTVL.

The J gene is TRBJ1-5, the V gene TRBV20-1; 8 bases are shared with TRBD1. Germline V gene lookup returns CDR1 DFQATT and CDR2 SNEGSKA (reference sequence). V lost 6 bases to trimming and J lost 2 bases; unmatched junction nucleotides: 6. This CDR3 is built from 14 residues. Written as DNA, the CDR3 is TGCAGTGCACTTCAGGGGGCTGGCAATCAGCCCCAGCATTTT. It codes for CSALQGAGNQPQHF.

This clonotype was counted many times. The rearrangement uses TRBV12-3 or TRBV12-4 and TRBJ1-4; 7 bases agree with TRBD1. V dropped 6 bases and J dropped 0; count of bases not matched to a gene: 10. This CDR3 is built from 17 residues. The CDR3 DNA is TGTGCCAGCAGGCCAGGGGGTGACCTCCCAACTAATGAAAAACTGTTTTTT. Translating gives CASRPGGDLPTNEKLFF.